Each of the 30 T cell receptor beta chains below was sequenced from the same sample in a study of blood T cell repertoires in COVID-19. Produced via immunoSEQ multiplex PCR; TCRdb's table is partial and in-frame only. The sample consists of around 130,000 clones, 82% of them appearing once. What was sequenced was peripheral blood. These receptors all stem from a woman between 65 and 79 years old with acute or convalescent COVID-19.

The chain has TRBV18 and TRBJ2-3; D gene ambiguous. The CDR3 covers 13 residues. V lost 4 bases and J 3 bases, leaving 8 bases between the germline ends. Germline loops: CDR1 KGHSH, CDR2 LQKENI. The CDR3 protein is CASSRRATDTQYF. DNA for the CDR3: TGTGCCAGCTCACGACGAGCGACAGATACGCAGTATTTT. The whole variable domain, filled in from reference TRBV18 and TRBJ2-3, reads NAGVMQNPRHLVRRRGQEARLRCSPMKGHSHVYWYRQLPEEGLKFMVYLQKENIIDESGMPKERFSAEFPKEGPSILRIQQVVRGDSAAYFCASSRRATDTQYFGPGTRLTVL.

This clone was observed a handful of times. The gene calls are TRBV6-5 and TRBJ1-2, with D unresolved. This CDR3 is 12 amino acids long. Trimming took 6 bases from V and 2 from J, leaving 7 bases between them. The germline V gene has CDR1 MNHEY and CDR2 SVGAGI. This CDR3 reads CASRNGNYGYTF. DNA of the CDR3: TGTGCCAGCAGAAACGGGAACTATGGCTACACCTTC.

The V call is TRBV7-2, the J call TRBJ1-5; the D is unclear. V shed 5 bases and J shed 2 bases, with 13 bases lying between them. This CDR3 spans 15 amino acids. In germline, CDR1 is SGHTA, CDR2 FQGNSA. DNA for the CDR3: TGTGCCAGCAGCCCAAGACAAACGGGCAATCAGCCCCAGCATTTT. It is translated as CASSPRQTGNQPQHF. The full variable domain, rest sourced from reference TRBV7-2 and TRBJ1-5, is GAGVSQSPSNKVTEKGKDVELRCDPISGHTALYWYRQSLGQGLEFLIYFQGNSAPDKSGLPSDRFSAERTGGSVSTLTIQRTQQEDSAVYLCASSPRQTGNQPQHFGDGTRLSIL.

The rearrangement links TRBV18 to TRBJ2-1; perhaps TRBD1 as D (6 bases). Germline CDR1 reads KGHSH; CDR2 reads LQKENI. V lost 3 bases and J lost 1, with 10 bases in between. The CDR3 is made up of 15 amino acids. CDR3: CASSPGATSYNEQFF. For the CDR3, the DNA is TGTGCCAGCTCACCGGGGGCTACTTCCTACAATGAGCAGTTCTTC.

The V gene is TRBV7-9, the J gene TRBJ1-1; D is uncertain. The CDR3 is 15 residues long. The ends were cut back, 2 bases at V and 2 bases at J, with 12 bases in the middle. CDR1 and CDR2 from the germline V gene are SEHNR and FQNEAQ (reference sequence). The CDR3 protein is CASSLQAPINTEAFF. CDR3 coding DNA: TGTGCCAGCAGCTTACAGGCCCCGATAAACACTGAAGCTTTCTTT.

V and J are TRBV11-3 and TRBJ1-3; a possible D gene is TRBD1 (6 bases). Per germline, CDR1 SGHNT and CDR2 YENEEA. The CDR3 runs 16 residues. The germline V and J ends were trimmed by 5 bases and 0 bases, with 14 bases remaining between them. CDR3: CASSPPGVLSGNTIYF. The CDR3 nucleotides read TGTGCCAGCAGCCCTCCAGGGGTTCTCTCTGGAAACACCATATATTTT.

The CDR3 sequence is CATSRDRRGTIYF. In DNA form, the CDR3 reads TGTGCCACCAGCAGGGACAGGCGCGGCACCATATATTTT. This chain uses TRBV15 with TRBJ1-3; 7 bases agree with TRBD1. The V segment lost 3 bases and the J segment 9 bases; nucleotides outside the gene matches: 5. CDR3 length: 13 residues. Germline CDR1 and CDR2: LNHNV and YYDKDF (reference sequence).

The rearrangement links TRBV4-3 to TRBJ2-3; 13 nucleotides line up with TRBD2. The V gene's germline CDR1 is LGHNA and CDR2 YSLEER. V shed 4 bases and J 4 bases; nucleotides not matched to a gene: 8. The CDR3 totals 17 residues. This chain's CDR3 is CASSRTPGLAGPDTQYF. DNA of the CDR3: TGCGCCAGCAGCCGGACGCCGGGACTAGCGGGGCCAGATACGCAGTATTTT.

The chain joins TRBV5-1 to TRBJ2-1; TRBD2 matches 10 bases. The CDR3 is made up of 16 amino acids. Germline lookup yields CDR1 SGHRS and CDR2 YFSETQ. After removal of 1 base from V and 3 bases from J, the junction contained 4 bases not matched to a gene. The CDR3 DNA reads TGCGCCAGCAGCTTGCCCCTAGCGGGGGTCTACAATGAGCAGTTCTTC. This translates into CASSLPLAGVYNEQFF. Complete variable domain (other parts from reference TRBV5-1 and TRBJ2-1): KAGVTQTPRYLIKTRGQQVTLSCSPISGHRSVSWYQQTPGQGLQFLFEYFSETQRNKGNFPGRFSGRQFSNSRSEMNVSTLELGDSALYLCASSLPLAGVYNEQFFGPGTRLTVL.

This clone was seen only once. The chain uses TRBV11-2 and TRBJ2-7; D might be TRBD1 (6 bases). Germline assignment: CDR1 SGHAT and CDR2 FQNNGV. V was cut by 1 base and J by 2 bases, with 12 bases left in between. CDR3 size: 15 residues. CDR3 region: CASSLVDRSPYEQYF. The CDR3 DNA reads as TGTGCCAGCAGCTTAGTCGACAGGTCCCCCTACGAGCAGTACTTC.

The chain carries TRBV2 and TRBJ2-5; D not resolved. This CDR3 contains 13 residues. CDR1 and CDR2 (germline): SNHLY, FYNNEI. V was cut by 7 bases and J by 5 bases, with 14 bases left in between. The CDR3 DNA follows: TGTGCCAGCAAATGGTTACCCGGGGAGACCCAGTACTTC. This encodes CASKWLPGETQYF.

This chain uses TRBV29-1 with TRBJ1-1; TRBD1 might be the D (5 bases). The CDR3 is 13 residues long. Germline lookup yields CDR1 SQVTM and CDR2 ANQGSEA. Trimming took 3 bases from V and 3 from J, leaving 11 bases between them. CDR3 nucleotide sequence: TGCAGCGTTGACGAGGGGAGGCACACTGAAGCTTTCTTT. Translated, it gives CSVDEGRHTEAFF.

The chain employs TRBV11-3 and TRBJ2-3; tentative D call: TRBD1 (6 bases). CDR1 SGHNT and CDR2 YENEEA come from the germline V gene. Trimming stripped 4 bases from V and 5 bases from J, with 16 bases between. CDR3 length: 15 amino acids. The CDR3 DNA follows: TGTGCCAGCAGCTACCTAAGGGGGAATGGAGATACGCAGTATTTT. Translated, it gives CASSYLRGNGDTQYF.

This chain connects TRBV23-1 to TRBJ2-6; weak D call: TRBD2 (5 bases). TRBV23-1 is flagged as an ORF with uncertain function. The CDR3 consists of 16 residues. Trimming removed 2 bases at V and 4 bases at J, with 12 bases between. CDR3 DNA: TGCGCCAGCAGTCAAAACGGGAAAGTGGGGGCCAACGTCCTGACTTTC. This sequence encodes CASSQNGKVGANVLTF.

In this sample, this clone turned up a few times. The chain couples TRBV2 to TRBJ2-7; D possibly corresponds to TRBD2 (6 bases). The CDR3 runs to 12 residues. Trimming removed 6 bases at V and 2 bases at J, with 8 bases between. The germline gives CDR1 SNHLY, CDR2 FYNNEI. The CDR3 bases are TGTGCCAGCAGGGGGGGACCCTACGAGCAGTACGTC. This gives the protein CASRGGPYEQYV.

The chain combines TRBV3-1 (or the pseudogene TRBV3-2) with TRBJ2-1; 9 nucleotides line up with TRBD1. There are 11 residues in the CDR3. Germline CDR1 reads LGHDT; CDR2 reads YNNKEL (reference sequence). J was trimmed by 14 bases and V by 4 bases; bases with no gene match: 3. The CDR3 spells CASSPGTGKFF. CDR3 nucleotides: TGTGCCAGCAGCCCCGGGACAGGGAAGTTCTTC.

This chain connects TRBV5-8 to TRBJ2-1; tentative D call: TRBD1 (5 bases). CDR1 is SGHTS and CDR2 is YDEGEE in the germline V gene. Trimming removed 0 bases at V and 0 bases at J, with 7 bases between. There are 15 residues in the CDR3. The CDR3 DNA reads TGTGCCAGCAGCTTGGGACAGAGCTCCTACAATGAGCAGTTCTTC. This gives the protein CASSLGQSSYNEQFF.

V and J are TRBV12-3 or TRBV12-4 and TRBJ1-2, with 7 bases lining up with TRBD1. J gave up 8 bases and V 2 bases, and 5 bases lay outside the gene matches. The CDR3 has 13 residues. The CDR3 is CASSLHKGAGYTF. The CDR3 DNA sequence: TGTGCCAGCAGTTTACATAAGGGGGCAGGCTACACCTTC.

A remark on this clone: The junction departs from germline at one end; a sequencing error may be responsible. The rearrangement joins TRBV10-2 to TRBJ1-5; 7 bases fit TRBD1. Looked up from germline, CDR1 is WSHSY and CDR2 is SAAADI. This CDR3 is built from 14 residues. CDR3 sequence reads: CAGSDDRGNQPQHF. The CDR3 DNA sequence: TGCGCCGGCAGTGATGACAGGGGCAATCAGCCCCAGCATTTT.

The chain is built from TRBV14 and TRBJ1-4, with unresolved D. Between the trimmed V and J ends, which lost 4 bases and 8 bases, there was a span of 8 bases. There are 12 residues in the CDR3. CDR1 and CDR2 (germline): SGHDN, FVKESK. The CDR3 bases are TGTGCCAGCAGCCCGCCCAGGGAAAAACTGTTTTTT. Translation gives CASSPPREKLFF.

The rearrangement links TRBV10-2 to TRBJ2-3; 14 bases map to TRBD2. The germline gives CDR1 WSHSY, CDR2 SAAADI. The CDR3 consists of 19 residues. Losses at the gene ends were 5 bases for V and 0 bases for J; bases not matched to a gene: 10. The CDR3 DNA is TGCGCCAGCAGTCCACAAAGACTAGCGGGGGGGCTTAGCACAGATACGCAGTATTTT. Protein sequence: CASSPQRLAGGLSTDTQYF.

The CDR3 bases are TGTGCCAGCAGCGCGGACTGGGAGTTGTCACCCCTCCACTTT. It encodes CASSADWELSPLHF. The genes are TRBV9 and TRBJ1-6; D gene ambiguous. V was clipped by 3 bases and J by 10 bases, with 14 bases between them. CDR3 size: 14 residues. Germline CDR1 reads SGDLS; CDR2 reads YYNGEE.

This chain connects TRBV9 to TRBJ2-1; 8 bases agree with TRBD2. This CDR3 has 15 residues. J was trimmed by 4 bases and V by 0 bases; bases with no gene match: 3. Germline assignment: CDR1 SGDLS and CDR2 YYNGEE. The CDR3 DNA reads TGTGCCAGCAGCGTAGCCGGGGGGGGTTACAATGAGCAGTTCTTC. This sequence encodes CASSVAGGGYNEQFF.

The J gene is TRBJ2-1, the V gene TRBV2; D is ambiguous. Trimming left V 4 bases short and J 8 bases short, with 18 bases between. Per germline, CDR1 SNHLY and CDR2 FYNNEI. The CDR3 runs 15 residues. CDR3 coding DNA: TGTGCCAGCAGTGGAGATCCGGGTCCTTGGTATGAGCAGTTCTTC. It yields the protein CASSGDPGPWYEQFF.

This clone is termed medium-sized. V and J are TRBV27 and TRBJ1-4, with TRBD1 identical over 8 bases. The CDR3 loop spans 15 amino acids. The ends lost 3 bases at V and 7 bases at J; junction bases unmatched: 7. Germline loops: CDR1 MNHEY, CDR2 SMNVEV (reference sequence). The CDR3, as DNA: TGTGCCAGCAGTTTCCGACAGGGGTCAGGTGAAAAACTGTTTTTT. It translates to CASSFRQGSGEKLFF.

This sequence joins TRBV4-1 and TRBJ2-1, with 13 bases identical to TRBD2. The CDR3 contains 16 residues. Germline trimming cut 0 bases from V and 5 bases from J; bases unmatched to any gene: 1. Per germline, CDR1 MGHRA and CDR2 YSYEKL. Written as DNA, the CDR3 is TGCGCCAGCAGCCAAGAACTAGCGGGGGGGCACAATGAGCAGTTCTTC. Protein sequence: CASSQELAGGHNEQFF.

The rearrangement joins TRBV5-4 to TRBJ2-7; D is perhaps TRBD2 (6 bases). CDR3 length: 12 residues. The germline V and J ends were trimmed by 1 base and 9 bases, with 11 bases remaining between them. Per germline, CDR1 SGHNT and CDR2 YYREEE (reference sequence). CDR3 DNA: TGTGCCAGCAGCTTGCAGGAGGGTGCGCAGTACTTC. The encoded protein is CASSLQEGAQYF.

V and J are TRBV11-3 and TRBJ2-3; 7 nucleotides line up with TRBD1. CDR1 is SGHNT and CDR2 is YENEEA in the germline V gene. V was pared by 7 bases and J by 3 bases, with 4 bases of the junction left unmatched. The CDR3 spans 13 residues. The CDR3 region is CASTLDRTDTQYF. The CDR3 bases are TGTGCCAGCACCCTGGACAGGACAGATACGCAGTATTTT.

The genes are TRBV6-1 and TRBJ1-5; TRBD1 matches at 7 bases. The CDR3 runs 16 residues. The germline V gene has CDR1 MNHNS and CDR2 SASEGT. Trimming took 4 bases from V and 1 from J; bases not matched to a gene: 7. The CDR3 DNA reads TGTGCCAGCAGTGCCCGACAGGGAAAGAGCAATCAGCCCCAGCATTTT. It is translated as CASSARQGKSNQPQHF.

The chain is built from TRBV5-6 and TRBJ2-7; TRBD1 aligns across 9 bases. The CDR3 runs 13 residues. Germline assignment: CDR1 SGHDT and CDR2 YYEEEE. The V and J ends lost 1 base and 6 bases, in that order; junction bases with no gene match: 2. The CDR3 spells CASSLPTGGEQYV. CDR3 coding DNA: TGTGCCAGCAGCTTGCCGACAGGGGGCGAGCAGTACGTC.